This TCR beta chain was sequenced for a study of shared clonotypes between healthy human individuals. CD8 cells regarded as naive lacked CD45RO, were positively chosen for CCR7, and omitted terminally differentiated effector memory CD45RA+ cells. CDR1 is MNHEY and CDR2 is SVGAGI in the germline V gene. V lost 5 bases, J lost 0 bases, and 11 bases lay in between. This CDR3 comprises 15 residues. Profiled with immunoSEQ multiplex PCR; TCRdb holds only in-frame clones, not every one. Altogether about 2.1 million clones are present, around 95% being singletons, with the ten largest covering 1.5% to 2%. J is TRBJ1-5 and V is TRBV6-5; D might be TRBD1 (5 bases). The material sequenced was naive CD8+ T cells from PBMCs. The sequence derives from a man younger than 35 in good health. Some clones in this sample may be carry-over from other donors' samples. The CDR3 protein is CASSPQEYSNQPQHF. In nucleotides, the CDR3 is TGTGCCAGCAGTCCACAGGAATATAGCAATCAGCCCCAGCATTTT.